One sample yielded the 17 T cell receptor beta chains listed below, sequenced in a study of cytomegalovirus exposure and HLA in healthy donors. The PCR employed 60 Vbeta primers together with 13 Jbeta primers. Data came from immunoSEQ multiplex PCR; TCRdb stores just in-frame clones and leaves some out. The sample carries roughly 71,000 clones, approximately 78% recorded once. Sequencing was performed on PBMCs. The receptor source for this set is a girl aged 5-17 years in good health and CMV-seropositive.

The chain joins TRBV7-2 to TRBJ2-5; 14 bases fit TRBD2. The CDR3 runs 16 residues. Germline CDR1 is SGHTA and CDR2 is FQGNSA. Losses at the gene ends were 5 bases for V and 7 bases for J; bases not matched to a gene: 9. The CDR3 loop reads CASSLRLAGGGVTQYF. In nucleotides, the CDR3 is TGTGCCAGCAGCCTGAGACTAGCGGGAGGGGGAGTGACCCAGTACTTC. Using reference TRBV7-2 and TRBJ2-5 for the parts outside the CDR3, the full variable domain is GAGVSQSPSNKVTEKGKDVELRCDPISGHTALYWYRQSLGQGLEFLIYFQGNSAPDKSGLPSDRFSAERTGGSVSTLTIQRTQQEDSAVYLCASSLRLAGGGVTQYFGPGTRLLVL.

This clone was seen a handful of times. This rearrangement joins TRBV6-1 to TRBJ1-5; TRBD1 matches 7 bases. The CDR3 runs to 20 residues. The germline V gene encodes CDR1 MNHNS and CDR2 SASEGT. The J segment lost 5 bases and the V segment lost 3 bases, leaving 22 bases of the junction unmatched. The CDR3 spells CASSEGAGGQSLIRDQPQHF. DNA of the CDR3: TGTGCCAGCAGTGAGGGGGCTGGGGGACAGTCTCTGATTCGGGATCAGCCCCAGCATTTT.

V and J are TRBV5-4 and TRBJ1-1; TRBD1 aligns across 8 bases. Trimming took 0 bases from V and 0 from J; bases not matched to a gene: 1. The CDR3 is made up of 15 amino acids. Germline values: CDR1 SGHNT, CDR2 YYREEE (reference sequence). Here the CDR3 reads CASSLGGQVNTEAFF. In DNA, the CDR3 is TGTGCCAGCAGCTTGGGGGGACAGGTGAACACTGAAGCTTTCTTT.

The chain combines TRBV28 with TRBJ1-1; D is undetermined. The germline V gene encodes CDR1 MDHEN and CDR2 SYDVKM. Deletions cut 3 bases from V and 4 bases from J, with 9 bases between. This CDR3 is built from 13 residues. The CDR3 DNA reads as TGTGCCAGCAGTTTGCGGTCGAGCACTGAAGCTTTCTTT. Amino acid sequence: CASSLRSSTEAFF.

The chain is built from TRBV30 and TRBJ2-5; D is possibly TRBD2 (6 bases). Per germline, CDR1 GTSNPN and CDR2 SVGIG (reference sequence). The CDR3 spans 14 residues. V was trimmed by 0 bases and J by 5 bases, leaving 13 bases between them. Here the CDR3 reads CAWSVLQGRETQYF. DNA for the CDR3: TGTGCCTGGAGTGTATTGCAAGGGAGGGAGACCCAGTACTTC.

V gene TRBV2 combines with J gene TRBJ2-7; TRBD1 agrees at 11 bases. In germline, CDR1 is SNHLY, CDR2 FYNNEI. CDR3 length: 15 residues. The junction had 5 bases not matched to a gene; V was cut back by 3 bases and J by 4 bases. CDR3 region: CASSDTGTGGYEQYF. CDR3 DNA: TGTGCCAGCAGTGATACCGGGACAGGGGGTTACGAGCAGTACTTC. The full variable domain, in which reference TRBV2 and TRBJ2-7 provide the parts outside the CDR3, is EPEVTQTPSHQVTQMGQEVILRCVPISNHLYFYWYRQILGQKVEFLVSFYNNEISEKSEIFDDQFSVERPDGSNFTLKIRSTKLEDSAMYFCASSDTGTGGYEQYFGPGTRLTVT.

This clone has only a few counts. The chain employs TRBV29-1 and TRBJ2-5; D gene uncertain. V dropped 4 bases and J dropped 5 bases, with 14 bases sitting between them. Germline loops: CDR1 SQVTM, CDR2 ANQGSEA. The CDR3 is 13 residues long. CDR3 region: CSVVGVGSETQYF. CDR3 nucleotide sequence: TGCAGCGTTGTGGGCGTCGGTTCGGAGACCCAGTACTTC.

This chain links TRBV6-5 with TRBJ2-3, with D maybe TRBD1 (6 bases). With 5 bases removed from V and 0 bases from J, the gap between germline ends came to 12 bases. This CDR3 has 15 residues. Germline CDR1 reads MNHEY; CDR2 reads SVGAGI. The chain's CDR3 is CASSRGSPSTDTQYF. The CDR3 DNA reads as TGTGCCAGCAGTAGGGGGTCCCCGAGCACAGATACGCAGTATTTT.

The chain joins TRBV5-1 to TRBJ1-1; no clear D gene. The CDR3 is 14 residues long. Trimming removed 1 base from V and 3 bases from J, with 10 bases in between. The V gene's germline CDR1 is SGHRS and CDR2 YFSETQ. The CDR3 reads CASSLIGEDTEAFF. The DNA of the CDR3 is TGCGCCAGCAGCTTGATAGGAGAAGACACTGAAGCTTTCTTT. The full variable domain, in which reference TRBV5-1 and TRBJ1-1 provide the parts outside the CDR3, is KAGVTQTPRYLIKTRGQQVTLSCSPISGHRSVSWYQQTPGQGLQFLFEYFSETQRNKGNFPGRFSGRQFSNSRSEMNVSTLELGDSALYLCASSLIGEDTEAFFGQGTRLTVV.

The rearrangement links TRBV28 to TRBJ2-7, with a weak D call TRBD2 (5 bases). CDR3 size: 15 residues. Germline loops: CDR1 MDHEN, CDR2 SYDVKM. The V end lost 5 bases, the J end lost 0 bases, and 14 bases lay between the germline ends. The CDR3 DNA is TGTGCCAGCAGTCGAGGACTCCCGAGCTCCTACGAGCAGTACTTC. This encodes CASSRGLPSSYEQYF. The full variable domain, completed using reference TRBV28 and TRBJ2-7, is DVKVTQSSRYLVKRTGEKVFLECVQDMDHENMFWYRQDPGLGLRLIYFSYDVKMKEKGDIPEGYSVSREKKERFSLILESASTNQTSMYLCASSRGLPSSYEQYFGPGTRLTVT.

This clone was observed a few times. The chain is built from TRBV6-1 and TRBJ2-1, with 8 bases identical to TRBD1. Unmatched junction bases numbered 4, after V lost 0 bases and J lost 6 bases. CDR3 length equals 15 residues. The germline V gene encodes CDR1 MNHNS and CDR2 SASEGT. The CDR3 protein is CASSEAGTGANEQFF. The CDR3 coding sequence is TGTGCCAGCAGTGAAGCGGGGACAGGTGCCAATGAGCAGTTCTTC.

With regard to this clone: Germline is not matched at one junction end, which may reflect a read error. The V and J genes are TRBV2 and TRBJ2-3; no definite D call. Germline V gene sequence: CDR1 SNHLY, CDR2 FYNNEI. The CDR3 contains 14 residues. This CDR3 reads CASGDVSSTDTQYF. The CDR3, as DNA: TGTGCCAGCGGTGACGTTTCTAGCACAGATACGCAGTATTTT.

V is TRBV4-1 and J is TRBJ2-3; 9 bases agree with TRBD1. Looked up from germline, CDR1 is MGHRA and CDR2 is YSYEKL. J was trimmed by 3 bases and V by 3 bases; bases with no gene match: 7. The CDR3 runs to 16 residues. CDR3 coding DNA: TGCGCCAGCAGCCACGCCCGGGACAGGGTTACAGATACGCAGTATTTT. Encoded protein: CASSHARDRVTDTQYF.

The rearrangement links TRBV28 to TRBJ2-1, with TRBD2 identical over 9 bases. This CDR3 has 14 residues. Germline assignment: CDR1 MDHEN and CDR2 SYDVKM. After removal of 1 base from V and 10 bases from J, the junction contained 5 bases not matched to a gene. For the CDR3, the DNA is TGTGCCAGCAGTTTATTAGCGGGAGTCTACGAGCAGTTCTTC. Protein sequence: CASSLLAGVYEQFF.

This clone turned up a few times. The chain couples TRBV10-2 to TRBJ2-5, with TRBD1 as a possible D gene (5 bases). The CDR3 sequence is 12 residues long. Germline CDR1 reads WSHSY; CDR2 reads SAAADI. V was clipped by 6 bases and J by 2 bases, with 7 bases between them. The CDR3 nucleotides read TGCGCCAGCAGGAAGGGGCAAGAGACCCAGTACTTC. Its translation: CASRKGQETQYF.

The genes are TRBV6-5 and TRBJ2-7, with D tentatively TRBD2 (5 bases). CDR1 MNHEY and CDR2 SVGAGI come from the germline V gene. The CDR3 consists of 13 residues. Trimming left V 5 bases short and J 2 bases short, with 10 bases between. The chain's CDR3 is CASSDRGPYEQYF. The CDR3 coding sequence is TGTGCCAGCAGTGATCGAGGGCCCTACGAGCAGTACTTC.

For this clone: The same CDR3 also results from other DNA sequences found in this sample. The rearrangement uses TRBV10-2 and TRBJ1-2; TRBD1 agrees at 7 bases. The CDR3 contains 13 residues. The junction had 3 bases not matched to a gene; V was cut back by 5 bases and J by 3 bases. Per germline, CDR1 WSHSY and CDR2 SAAADI. CDR3 nucleotide sequence: TGCGCCAGCAGTACCACAGGGGACTATGGCTACACCTTC. Its translation is CASSTTGDYGYTF.